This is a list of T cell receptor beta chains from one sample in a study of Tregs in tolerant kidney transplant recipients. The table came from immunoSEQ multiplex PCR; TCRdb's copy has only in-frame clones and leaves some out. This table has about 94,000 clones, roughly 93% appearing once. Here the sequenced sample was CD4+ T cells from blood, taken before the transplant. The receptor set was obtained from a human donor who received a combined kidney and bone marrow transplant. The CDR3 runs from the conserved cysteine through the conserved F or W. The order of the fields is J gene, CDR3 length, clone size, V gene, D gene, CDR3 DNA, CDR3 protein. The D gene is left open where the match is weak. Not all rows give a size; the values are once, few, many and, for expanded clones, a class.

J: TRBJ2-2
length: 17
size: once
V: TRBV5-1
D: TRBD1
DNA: TGCGCCAGCAGCTTGTCCCGGGACAGGGGTTACACCGGGGAGCTGTTTTTT
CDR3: CASSLSRDRGYTGELFF

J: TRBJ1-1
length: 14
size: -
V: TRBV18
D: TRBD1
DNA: TGTGCCAGCTCGCAGGACAGGGGGATCACTGAAGCTTTCTTT
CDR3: CASSQDRGITEAFF

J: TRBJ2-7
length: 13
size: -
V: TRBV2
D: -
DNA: TGTGCCAGCTCCAGGGGCCTGCCCTACGAGCAGTACTTC
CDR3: CASSRGLPYEQYF

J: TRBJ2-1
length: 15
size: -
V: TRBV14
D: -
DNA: TGTGCCAGCAGCCAGGGTGCGGACTCCTACAATGAGCAGTTCTTC
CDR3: CASSQGADSYNEQFF

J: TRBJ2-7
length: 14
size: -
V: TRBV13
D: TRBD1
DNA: TGTGCCAGCAGCGTGACAGGGATAGCCTACGAGCAGTACTTC
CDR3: CASSVTGIAYEQYF

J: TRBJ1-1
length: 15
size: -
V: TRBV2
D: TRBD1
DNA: TGTGCCAGCAGCCCGCAGGGGGCTTGGAGCACTGAAGCTTTCTTT
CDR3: CASSPQGAWSTEAFF

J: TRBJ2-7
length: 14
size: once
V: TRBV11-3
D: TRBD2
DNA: TGTGCCAGCAGCGGCCGTCGGCTAGCGGGAGACCAGTACTTC
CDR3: CASSGRRLAGDQYF

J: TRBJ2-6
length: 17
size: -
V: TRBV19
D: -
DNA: TGTGCCAGTACTCCGGACCGGGCGGGGTCTGGGGCCAACGTCCTGACTTTC
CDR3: CASTPDRAGSGANVLTF

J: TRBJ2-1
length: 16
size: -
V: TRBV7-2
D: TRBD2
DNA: TGTGCCAGCAGCTTAGTAGCGGGAGTATCCTACAATGAGCAGTTCTTC
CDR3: CASSLVAGVSYNEQFF

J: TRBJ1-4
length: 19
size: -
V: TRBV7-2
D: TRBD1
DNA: TGTGCCAGCAGCTCCCCCGACAGGGCCCACTACACGTCTAATGAAAAACTGTTTTTT
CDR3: CASSSPDRAHYTSNEKLFF

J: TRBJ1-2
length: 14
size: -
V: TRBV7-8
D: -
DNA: TGTGCCAGCAGCTTTCTCCGGACAGCCTATGGCTACACCTTC
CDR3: CASSFLRTAYGYTF

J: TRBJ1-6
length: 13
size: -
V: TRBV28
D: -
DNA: TGTGCCAGCCTTTCGGACTATAATTCCCCCCTCCACTTT
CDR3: CASLSDYNSPLHF

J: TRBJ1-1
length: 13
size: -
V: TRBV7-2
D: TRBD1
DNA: TGTGCCAGCAGCCCGGGACAGGGGAGGGAAGCTTTCTTT
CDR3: CASSPGQGREAFF

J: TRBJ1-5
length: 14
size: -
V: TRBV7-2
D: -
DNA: TGTGCCAGCAGCCAAACAGGTCAGCCTCAGCCCCAGCATTTT
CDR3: CASSQTGQPQPQHF

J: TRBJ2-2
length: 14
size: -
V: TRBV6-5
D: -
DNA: TGTGCCAGCAGTCCCGACAGGACCACCGGGGAGCTGTTTTTT
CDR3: CASSPDRTTGELFF

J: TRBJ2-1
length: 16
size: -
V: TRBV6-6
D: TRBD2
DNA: TGTGCCAGCAGTGGAGGACTAGCGGGCTCCTACAATGAGCAGTTCTTC
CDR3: CASSGGLAGSYNEQFF

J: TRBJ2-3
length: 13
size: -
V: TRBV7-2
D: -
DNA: TGTGCCGGCAGCTTAGTCTTCGCAGATACGCAGTATTTT
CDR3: CAGSLVFADTQYF

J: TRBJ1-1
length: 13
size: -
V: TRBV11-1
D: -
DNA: TGTGCCAGCAGCTTAGAGGTGGGGACAGAAGCTTTCTTT
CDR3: CASSLEVGTEAFF

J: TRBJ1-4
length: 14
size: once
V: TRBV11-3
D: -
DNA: TGTGCCAGCAGCTTAGTTCTGGGGAGTGAAAAACTGTTTTTT
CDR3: CASSLVLGSEKLFF

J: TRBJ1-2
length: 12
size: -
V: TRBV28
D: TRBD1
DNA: TGTGCCAGCAGGACAGGGGGCTATGGCTACACCTTC
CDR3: CASRTGGYGYTF

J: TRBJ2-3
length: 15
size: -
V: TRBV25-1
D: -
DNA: TGTGCCAGCGAGAACCAAGCGGGCTTCACAGATACGCAGTATTTT
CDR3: CASENQAGFTDTQYF

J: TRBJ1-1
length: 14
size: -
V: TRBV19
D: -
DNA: TGTGCCAGTAATGGAGGGAGACTGAACACTGAAGCTTTCTTT
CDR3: CASNGGRLNTEAFF

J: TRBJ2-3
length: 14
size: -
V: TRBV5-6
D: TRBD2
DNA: TGTGCCAGCAGCTTGGGGACTAGCAGAGATACGCAGTATTTT
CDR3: CASSLGTSRDTQYF

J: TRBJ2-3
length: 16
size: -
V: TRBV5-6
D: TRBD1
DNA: TGTGCCAGCAGCCGACTAATACAGGGGTACACAGATACGCAGTATTTT
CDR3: CASSRLIQGYTDTQYF

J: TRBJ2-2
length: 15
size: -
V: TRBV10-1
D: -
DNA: TGCGCCAGGACCCAGGGGAGTTCAGACACCGGGGAGCTGTTTTTT
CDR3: CARTQGSSDTGELFF

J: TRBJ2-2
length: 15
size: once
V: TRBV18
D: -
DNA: TGTGCCAGCTCATCTCGACAGGAAAACACCGGGGAGCTGTTTTTT
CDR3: CASSSRQENTGELFF

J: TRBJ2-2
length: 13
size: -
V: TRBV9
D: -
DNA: TGTGCCAGCAGCGTAGGGCCCGCCGGGGAGCTGTTTTTT
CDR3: CASSVGPAGELFF

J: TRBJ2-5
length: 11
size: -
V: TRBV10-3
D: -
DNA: TGTGCCATCAGTGTCGGGGAGACCCAGTACTTC
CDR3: CAISVGETQYF

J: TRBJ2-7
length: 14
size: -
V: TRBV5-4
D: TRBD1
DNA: TGTGCCAGCAGCCCAGGGGGCGGAGGATACGAGCAGTACTTC
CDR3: CASSPGGGGYEQYF

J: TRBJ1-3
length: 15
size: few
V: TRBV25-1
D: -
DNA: TGTGCCAGCAGTGATTGGGGCTTTCGCGGAAACACCATATATTTT
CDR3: CASSDWGFRGNTIYF

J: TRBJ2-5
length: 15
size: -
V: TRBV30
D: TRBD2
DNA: TGTGCCTATACGGGGACTAGCGCCCATCTGGAGACCCAGTACTTC
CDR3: CAYTGTSAHLETQYF

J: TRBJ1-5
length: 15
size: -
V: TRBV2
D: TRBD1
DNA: TGTGCCAGCAGTGATTTAAGACAGGGGATTCAGCCCCAGCATTTT
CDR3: CASSDLRQGIQPQHF

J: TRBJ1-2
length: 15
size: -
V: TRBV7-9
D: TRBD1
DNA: TGTGCCAGCAGCAGCCCGGACAGGGGAAACTATGGCTACACCTTC
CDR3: CASSSPDRGNYGYTF

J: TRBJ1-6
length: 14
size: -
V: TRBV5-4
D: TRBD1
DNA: TGTGCCAGCAGCTTGGGACAGGGGAATTCACCCCTCCACTTT
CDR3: CASSLGQGNSPLHF

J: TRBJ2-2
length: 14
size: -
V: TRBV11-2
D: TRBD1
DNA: TGTGCCAGCAGCCGGGGACAGTACACCGGGGAGCTGTTTTTT
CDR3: CASSRGQYTGELFF

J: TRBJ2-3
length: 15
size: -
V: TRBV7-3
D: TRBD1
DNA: TGTGCCAGCAGCTCCTCGACAGGGAAAACGGATACGCAGTATTTT
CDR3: CASSSSTGKTDTQYF

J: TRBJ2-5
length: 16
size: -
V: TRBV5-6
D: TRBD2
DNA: TGTGCCAGCAGCACAGCGGGAACAGGTCCCCAAGAGACCCAGTACTTC
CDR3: CASSTAGTGPQETQYF

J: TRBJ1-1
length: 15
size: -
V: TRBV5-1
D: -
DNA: TGCGCCAGCAGCTTTGCCGGTAGCGGGAACACTGAAGCTTTCTTT
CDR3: CASSFAGSGNTEAFF

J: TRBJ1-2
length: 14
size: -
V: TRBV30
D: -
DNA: TGTGCCTGGACGGTTCTCGGGGGGAACTATGGCTACACCTTC
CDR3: CAWTVLGGNYGYTF

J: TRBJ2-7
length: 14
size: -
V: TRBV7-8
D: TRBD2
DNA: TGTGCCAGCAGCTTAGCGGGAGAGGGAGGGGAGCAGTACTTC
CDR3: CASSLAGEGGEQYF

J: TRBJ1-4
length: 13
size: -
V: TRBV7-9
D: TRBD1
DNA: TGTGCCAGCAGCCTAGGACAGGTTGCGAAACTGTTTTTT
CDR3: CASSLGQVAKLFF

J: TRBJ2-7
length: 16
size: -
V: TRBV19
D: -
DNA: -
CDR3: CASSTSGRVRGYEQYF

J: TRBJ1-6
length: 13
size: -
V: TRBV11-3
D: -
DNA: TGTGCCAGCAGCCAAACATTAAATTCACCCCTCCACTTT
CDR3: CASSQTLNSPLHF

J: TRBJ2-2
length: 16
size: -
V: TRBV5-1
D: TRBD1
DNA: TGCGCCAGCAGCGGAGCCGGGACAGGGTACACCGGGGAGCTGTTTTTT
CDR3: CASSGAGTGYTGELFF

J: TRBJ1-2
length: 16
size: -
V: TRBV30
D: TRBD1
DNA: TGTGCCTGGAGTGTACGGTTCAAGGGGGCGTCCTATGGCTACACCTTC
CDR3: CAWSVRFKGASYGYTF

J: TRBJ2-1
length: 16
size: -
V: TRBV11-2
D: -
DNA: TGTGCCAGCAGCTTAAGCGGTAAACACACCTACAATGAGCAGTTCTTC
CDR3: CASSLSGKHTYNEQFF

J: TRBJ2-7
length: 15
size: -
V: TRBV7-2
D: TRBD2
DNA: TGTGCCAGCAGGTTCGGACTAGCGGGGATTTACGAGCAGTACTTC
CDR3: CASRFGLAGIYEQYF

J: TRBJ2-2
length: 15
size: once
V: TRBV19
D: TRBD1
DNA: TGTGCCAGCGAACCGACAGGGGGTGGCACCGGGGAGCTGTTTTTT
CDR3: CASEPTGGGTGELFF

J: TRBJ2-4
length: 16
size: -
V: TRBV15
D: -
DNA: TGTGCCACCAGCAGCCTACAGGTTCTAGCCAAAAACATTCAGTACTTC
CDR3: CATSSLQVLAKNIQYF

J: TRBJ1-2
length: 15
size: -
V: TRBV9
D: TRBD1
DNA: TGTGCCAGCAGCATCCGGGACAGGGGTGACTATGGCTACACCTTC
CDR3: CASSIRDRGDYGYTF